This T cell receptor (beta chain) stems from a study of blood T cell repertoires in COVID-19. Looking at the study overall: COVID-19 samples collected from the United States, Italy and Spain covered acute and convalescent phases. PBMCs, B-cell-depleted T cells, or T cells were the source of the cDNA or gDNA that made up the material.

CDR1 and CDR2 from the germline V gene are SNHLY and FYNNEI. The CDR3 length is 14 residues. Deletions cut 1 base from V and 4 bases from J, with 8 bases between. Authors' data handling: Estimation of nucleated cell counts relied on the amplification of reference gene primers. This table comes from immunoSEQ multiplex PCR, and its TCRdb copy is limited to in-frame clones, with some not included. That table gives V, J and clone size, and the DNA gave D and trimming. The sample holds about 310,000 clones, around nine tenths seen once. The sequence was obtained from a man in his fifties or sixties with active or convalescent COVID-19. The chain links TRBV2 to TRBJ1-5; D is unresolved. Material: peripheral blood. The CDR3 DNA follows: TGTGCCAGCAGTGAAGAGTCCGGGAATCAGCCCCAGCATTTT. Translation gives CASSEESGNQPQHF.